This is a list of T cell receptor beta chains from one sample in a study of shared clonotypes between healthy human individuals. Repertoires were generated with immunoSEQ multiplex PCR, while TCRdb's copy carries only in-frame clones and drops some. The sample has approximately 510,000 clones, 75% to 85% seen once; the top ten hold roughly 13%. The sample taken for sequencing was PBMCs. These receptors were obtained from a woman aged 40 to 55 in good health. Some clones in this sample may be carry-over from other donors' samples. Each CDR3 is given with its conserved first and last residue. Fields, in order: V gene, D gene, clone size, CDR3 length, J gene, CDR3 protein, CDR3 DNA. D genes are given only for firm matches. Clone size is shown for a subset of rows, as once, few, many or a class of expanded clone.

V: TRBV2
D: -
size: -
length: 12
J: TRBJ1-4
CDR3: CASSPGNEKLFF
DNA: TGTGCCAGCTCCCCCGGGAACGAAAAACTGTTTTTT

V: TRBV21-1
D: -
size: -
length: 16
J: TRBJ2-7
CDR3: CASSKGGGSEGYEQYF
DNA: TGTGCCAGCAGCAAAGGTGGAGGGTCGGAAGGATACGAGCAGTACTTC

V: TRBV19
D: TRBD1
size: -
length: 13
J: TRBJ1-1
CDR3: CASKGQQNTEAFF
DNA: TGTGCCAGTAAGGGACAGCAGAACACTGAAGCTTTCTTT

V: TRBV9
D: -
size: -
length: 15
J: TRBJ2-1
CDR3: CASSDTGTGYNEQFF
DNA: TGTGCCAGCAGTGATACCGGGACTGGGTACAATGAGCAGTTCTTC

V: TRBV7-2
D: TRBD2
size: -
length: 14
J: TRBJ2-5
CDR3: CASSPGLSKETQYF
DNA: TGTGCCAGCAGCCCGGGACTATCGAAAGAGACCCAGTACTTC

V: TRBV5-1
D: -
size: -
length: 14
J: TRBJ2-5
CDR3: CASSVQWGGETQYF
DNA: TGCGCCAGCAGCGTTCAGTGGGGAGGAGAGACCCAGTACTTC

V: TRBV29-1
D: -
size: -
length: 12
J: TRBJ1-2
CDR3: CSASLAGYGYTF
DNA: TGCAGCGCATCCCTTGCGGGGTATGGCTACACCTTC

V: TRBV15
D: -
size: -
length: 19
J: TRBJ1-2
CDR3: CATSRAFGGLVLTNYGYTF
DNA: TGTGCCACCAGCAGAGCTTTTGGGGGCCTGGTGCTGACTAACTATGGCTACACCTTC

V: TRBV30
D: -
size: -
length: 13
J: TRBJ2-1
CDR3: CAWSLDRYNEQFF
DNA: TGTGCCTGGAGTCTGGACCGTTACAATGAGCAGTTCTTC

V: TRBV6-5
D: -
size: -
length: 12
J: TRBJ1-5
CDR3: CASSRGEGPQHF
DNA: TGTGCCAGCAGTAGGGGAGAGGGGCCCCAGCATTTT

V: TRBV23-1
D: -
size: -
length: 14
J: TRBJ2-5
CDR3: CASSQGSAQETQYF
DNA: TGCGCCAGCAGTCAGGGTAGCGCCCAAGAGACCCAGTACTTC

V: TRBV6-6
D: TRBD2
size: few
length: 16
J: TRBJ2-7
CDR3: CASSYSPSGHSYEQYF
DNA: TGTGCCAGCAGTTACTCTCCTAGCGGGCACTCCTACGAGCAGTACTTC

V: TRBV5-1
D: -
size: -
length: 16
J: TRBJ2-3
CDR3: CASSLANRGSTDTQYF
DNA: TGCGCCAGCAGCTTGGCCAACAGAGGAAGCACAGATACGCAGTATTTT

V: TRBV13
D: TRBD2
size: few
length: 17
J: TRBJ2-2
CDR3: CASSTARLAVNTGELFF
DNA: TGTGCCAGCAGCACAGCCCGACTAGCGGTTAACACCGGGGAGCTGTTTTTT

V: TRBV6-5
D: TRBD1
size: -
length: 14
J: TRBJ2-7
CDR3: CASSSRDSSYEQYF
DNA: TGTGCCAGCAGTAGTCGGGACAGCTCCTACGAGCAGTACTTC

V: TRBV18
D: -
size: -
length: 17
J: TRBJ2-3
CDR3: CASSPPIRQASTDTQYF
DNA: TGTGCCAGCTCACCACCAATACGACAGGCTAGCACAGATACGCAGTATTTT

V: TRBV12-5
D: -
size: -
length: 17
J: TRBJ2-1
CDR3: CASGLVLEGTPYNEQFF
DNA: TGTGCTAGTGGTTTGGTACTCGAGGGGACTCCATACAATGAGCAGTTCTTC

V: TRBV11-2
D: TRBD1
size: -
length: 16
J: TRBJ2-4
CDR3: CASSSGKQGMRDIQYF
DNA: TGTGCCAGCAGCTCCGGAAAACAGGGGATGCGGGACATTCAGTACTTC

V: TRBV7-6
D: TRBD1
size: -
length: 15
J: TRBJ2-7
CDR3: CASSLTGTVSYEQYF
DNA: TGTGCCAGCAGCTTAACCGGGACAGTTTCCTACGAGCAGTACTTC

V: TRBV18
D: -
size: -
length: 13
J: TRBJ2-1
CDR3: CASSPPGDFRQFF
DNA: TGTGCCAGCTCACCTCCGGGGGACTTTAGGCAGTTCTTC

V: TRBV4-2
D: TRBD2
size: few
length: 17
J: TRBJ2-6
CDR3: CASSQGTSSSGANVLTF
DNA: TGTGCCAGCAGCCAAGGGACTAGCAGCTCTGGGGCCAACGTCCTGACTTTC

V: TRBV6-4
D: TRBD1
size: -
length: 16
J: TRBJ2-4
CDR3: CASSDSIGRGQNIQYF
DNA: TGTGCCAGCAGTGACTCGATAGGCAGGGGGCAAAACATTCAGTACTTC

V: TRBV19
D: TRBD1
size: -
length: 16
J: TRBJ1-5
CDR3: CASSKDRGLGNQPQHF
DNA: TGTGCCAGTAGTAAGGACAGGGGGCTAGGCAATCAGCCCCAGCATTTT

V: TRBV5-5
D: -
size: -
length: 13
J: TRBJ2-2
CDR3: CASSYGSPGELFF
DNA: TGTGCCAGCAGCTATGGTTCTCCCGGGGAGCTGTTTTTT

V: TRBV2
D: -
size: -
length: 13
J: TRBJ2-1
CDR3: CASSEALRGEQFF
DNA: TGTGCCAGCAGTGAAGCGCTTCGGGGTGAGCAGTTCTTC

V: TRBV27
D: TRBD2
size: few
length: 13
J: TRBJ2-7
CDR3: CASRSNRGDEQYF
DNA: TGTGCCAGCAGGTCGAACCGGGGGGACGAGCAGTACTTC

V: TRBV7-3
D: TRBD2
size: -
length: 17
J: TRBJ2-2
CDR3: CASSPLGRGLSTGELFF
DNA: TGTGCCAGCAGCCCTCTGGGGCGGGGACTATCGACCGGGGAGCTGTTTTTT

V: TRBV29-1
D: -
size: -
length: 12
J: TRBJ2-7
CDR3: CSVKVTWDEQYF
DNA: TGCAGCGTTAAAGTGACGTGGGACGAGCAGTACTTC

V: TRBV7-9
D: TRBD1
size: -
length: 17
J: TRBJ1-5
CDR3: CASSQRPDRISNQPQHF
DNA: TGTGCCAGCAGTCAGAGACCGGACAGGATTAGTAATCAGCCCCAGCATTTT

V: TRBV5-1
D: TRBD1
size: many
length: 14
J: TRBJ1-1
CDR3: CASSLRTGGTEAFF
DNA: TGCGCCAGCAGCTTGAGGACAGGGGGCACTGAAGCTTTCTTT

V: TRBV30
D: TRBD1
size: few
length: 15
J: TRBJ1-5
CDR3: CAWRVGQGARQPQHF
DNA: TGTGCCTGGAGAGTAGGACAGGGGGCACGACAGCCCCAGCATTTT

V: TRBV28
D: TRBD1
size: few
length: 17
J: TRBJ2-4
CDR3: CASSSGTGTLAKNIQYF
DNA: TGTGCCAGCAGTTCCGGGACAGGGACTCTAGCCAAAAACATTCAGTACTTC